This note documents a single T cell receptor beta chain sequence. This record comes from a study of CD8 T cells in Susac syndrome. About the study: The Susac syndrome patients were therapy-naive, on corticosteroids, or on intravenous immunoglobulin alone at blood draw.

The authors sequenced TCR beta from blood CD8+ and CD4+ T cells. With random hexamers, reverse transcription was performed on 0.5 to 1 ug of RNA. One entry per CDR3 protein results from TCRdb running MiXCR on the immunoSEQ multiplex PCR reads. Among some 180,000 distinct CDR3 sequences listed, just under 95% were seen once. The germline CDR1 and CDR2 sequences are MNHEY and SVGEGT. CDR3 size: 13 residues. V lost 6 bases and J lost 4, with 13 bases in between. The receptor's source is a human donor with Susac syndrome. The chain recombines TRBV6-2 or TRBV6-3 with TRBJ2-7; no clear D gene. Sample: CD4+ T cells from PBMCs. As DNA, the CDR3 is TGTGCCAGCAGGGACCTAGGGCGGTACGAGCAGTACTTC. Protein sequence: CASRDLGRYEQYF.